The T cell receptor (beta chain) under discussion was sequenced for a study of T cells in tuberculosis. Germline loops: CDR1 SGHNT, CDR2 YYREEE (reference sequence). The CDR3 consists of 15 residues. With 4 bases clipped from V and 5 bases from J, the junction kept 7 bases outside the gene matches. Thawed, overnight-rested PBMC were stained with GMM-loaded CD1B tetramer, viability dye and anti-CD3, then sorted. C32 glucose monomycolate from Rhodococcus equi was loaded onto the CD1B tetramers. Using immunoSEQ multiplex PCR, the repertoire was profiled, and TCRdb retains in-frame clones only, with some absent. The sample lists approximately 57,000 clones, approximately 91% occurring once.

The sequenced sample consisted of CD1b-GMM tetramer-negative cells sorted from PBMCs. The receptor's source is an adult woman with latent tuberculosis. This chain connects TRBV5-4 to TRBJ2-5, with 11 bases lining up with TRBD2. In DNA, the CDR3 is TGTGCCAGCAGCATCACTAGCGGGAGATCTGAGACCCAGTACTTC. It yields the protein CASSITSGRSETQYF.